Sequencing of this T cell receptor (beta chain) was carried out in a study of T cell responses to AZD1222 COVID-19 vaccine. The study, taken as a whole, reports: Reports indicate that nearly half of spike-specific TCRs are directed at unmutated variant regions. Across the whole spike, CD4 TCRs peaked at regions 160-218 and 743-854. White British ancestry dominated among donors, who included more females, and clonal diversity was possibly underestimated.

Libraries were prepared by immunoSEQ multiplex PCR; TCRdb keeps only in-frame clonotypes and omits some of them. The table lists almost 50,000 clones, roughly 84% of them singletons. This clone was detected many times. As yet, its antigen is unknown. Specimen: peripheral blood, collected on day 0 of MenACWY control vaccination. The clonotype was recovered from an adult in good health.

CDR3 protein: CASSVATEDNSPLHF. As DNA, the CDR3 is TGTGCCAGCAGCGTAGCGACAGAGGATAATTCACCCCTCCACTTT. The rearrangement links TRBV9 to TRBJ1-6, with D possibly TRBD1 on 5 matching bases. Trimming took off 0 bases at V and 5 bases at J, with 9 bases between the two ends. This CDR3 region has 15 residues. The V gene's germline CDR1 is SGDLS and CDR2 YYNGEE. The full variable domain, its missing parts supplied by reference TRBV9 and TRBJ1-6, is DSGVTQTPKHLITATGQRVTLRCSPRSGDLSVYWYQQSLDQGLQFLIQYYNGEERAKGNILERFSAQQFPDLHSELNLSSLELGDSALYFCASSVATEDNSPLHFGNGTRLTVT.